The clone carrying this TCR beta chain showed up just a few times. Its matching antigen is unknown. V was cut by 8 bases and J by 8 bases, with 13 bases left in between. Germline CDR1 MNHNS, CDR2 SASEGT. The CDR3 extends over 12 amino acids. This specimen belongs to a study of T cell repertoires in cytomegalovirus infection. The overall study: Public TCR beta signatures marked donors with CMV infection and the matching HLA. Study results and limitations: Identification of carriers of CMV plus the relevant HLA was achieved through cumulative public TCR beta family frequency. HLA-C-restricted TCR beta clonotypes specific for CMV led the ex vivo response.

TCRdb re-analysed the reads in MiXCR, keeping a single row per CDR3 protein. The sample yields some 97,000 distinct CDR3 sequences, 23% seen once. The V gene is TRBV6-1, the J gene TRBJ2-1; D is possibly TRBD1 or TRBD2 (5 bases each). The clonotype was recovered from a human donor in good health (CMV status not recorded). Some clones in this sample may be carry-over from other donors' samples. The sample comprised CD8+ T cells from PBMCs. CDR3 sequence reads: CASPFGGDEQFF. The CDR3 DNA sequence: TGTGCCAGCCCATTTGGGGGAGATGAGCAGTTCTTC.